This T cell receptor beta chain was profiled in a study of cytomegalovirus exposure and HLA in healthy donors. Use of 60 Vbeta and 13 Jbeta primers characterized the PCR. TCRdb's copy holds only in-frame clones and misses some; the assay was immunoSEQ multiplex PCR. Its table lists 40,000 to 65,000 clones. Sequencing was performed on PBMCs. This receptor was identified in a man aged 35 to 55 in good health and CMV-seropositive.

CDR3 DNA: TGTGCCAGCAGGCCTTACCGGGACATCTACGAGCAGTACTTC. This sequence encodes CASRPYRDIYEQYF. J is TRBJ2-7 and V is TRBV6-5; weak D call: TRBD1 (6 bases). Germline lookup yields CDR1 MNHEY and CDR2 SVGAGI. The V and J ends lost 6 bases and 3 bases respectively, with 15 bases between them. CDR3 length: 14 amino acids.